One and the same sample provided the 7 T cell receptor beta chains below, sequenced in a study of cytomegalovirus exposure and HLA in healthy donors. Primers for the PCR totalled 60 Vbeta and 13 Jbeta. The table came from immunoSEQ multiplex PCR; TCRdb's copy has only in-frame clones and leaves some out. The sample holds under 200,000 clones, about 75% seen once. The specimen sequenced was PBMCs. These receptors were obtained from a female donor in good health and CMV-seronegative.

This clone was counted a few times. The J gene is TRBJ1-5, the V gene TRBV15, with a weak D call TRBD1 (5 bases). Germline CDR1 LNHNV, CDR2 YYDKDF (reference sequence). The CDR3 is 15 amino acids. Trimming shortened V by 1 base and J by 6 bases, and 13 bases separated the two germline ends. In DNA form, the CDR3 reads TGTGCCACCAGCAGAGGGGTGGGGGGTATTCAGCCCCAGCATTTT. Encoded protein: CATSRGVGGIQPQHF.

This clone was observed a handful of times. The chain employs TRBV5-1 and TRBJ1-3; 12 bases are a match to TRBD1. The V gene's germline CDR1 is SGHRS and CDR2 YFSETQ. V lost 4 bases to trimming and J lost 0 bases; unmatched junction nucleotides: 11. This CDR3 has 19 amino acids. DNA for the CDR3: TGCGCCAGCAGCCCCGGGACAGGGGGCTCCCTCAGCTCTGGAAACACCATATATTTT. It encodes CASSPGTGGSLSSGNTIYF.

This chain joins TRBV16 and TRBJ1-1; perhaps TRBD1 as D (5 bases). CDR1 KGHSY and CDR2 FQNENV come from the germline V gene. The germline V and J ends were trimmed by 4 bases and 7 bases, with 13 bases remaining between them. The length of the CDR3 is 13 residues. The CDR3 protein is CASSPPAGREAFF. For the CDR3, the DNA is TGTGCCAGCAGCCCCCCGGCAGGGCGTGAAGCTTTCTTT.

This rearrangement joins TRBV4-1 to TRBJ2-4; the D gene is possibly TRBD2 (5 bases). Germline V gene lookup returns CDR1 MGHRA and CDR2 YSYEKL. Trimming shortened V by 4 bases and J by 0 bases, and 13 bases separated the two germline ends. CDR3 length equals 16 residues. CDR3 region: CASSPGVTLAKNIQYF. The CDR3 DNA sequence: TGCGCCAGCAGCCCCGGGGTCACCCTAGCCAAAAACATTCAGTACTTC.

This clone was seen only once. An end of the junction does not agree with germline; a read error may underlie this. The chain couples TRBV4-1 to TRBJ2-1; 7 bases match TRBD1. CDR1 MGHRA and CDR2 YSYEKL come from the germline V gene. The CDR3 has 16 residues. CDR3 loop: CASSQEYRKGADEQFF. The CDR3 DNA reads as TGTGCCAGCAGCCAAGAGTACCGTAAGGGGGCCGATGAGCAGTTCTTC.

CDR3 protein: CSGGDNEQFF. The CDR3 DNA reads as TGCAGTGGGGGAGACAATGAGCAGTTCTTC. The genes are TRBV20-1 and TRBJ2-1; D is possibly TRBD2 (5 bases). V was pared by 7 bases and J by 5 bases, with 6 bases between. The germline CDR1 and CDR2 sequences are DFQATT and SNEGSKA (reference sequence). This CDR3 is 10 amino acids long.

CDR3 residues: CASREDRRNSPLHF. The DNA for the CDR3 is TGCGCCAGCAGGGAAGACAGGCGTAATTCACCCCTCCACTTT. The rearrangement joins TRBV5-1 to TRBJ1-6, with TRBD1 as a possible D gene (6 bases). The CDR3 is 14 residues long. The V gene's germline CDR1 is SGHRS and CDR2 YFSETQ. V was trimmed by 5 bases and J by 6 bases, leaving 12 bases between them.